The 22 T cell receptor beta chains presented below share a single source sample, sequenced in a study of blood T cell repertoires in COVID-19. The protocol was immunoSEQ multiplex PCR, while the TCRdb copy is restricted to in-frame clones and leaves out a portion. The sample carries hundreds of thousands of clones, about 89% recorded once. The material sequenced was peripheral blood. The receptors shown here come from a man aged 40-49 years with acute or convalescent COVID-19.

J is TRBJ1-5 and V is TRBV30; tentatively, D is TRBD1 (5 bases). CDR1 is GTSNPN, CDR2 SVGIG, per germline (reference sequence). The CDR3 runs to 14 residues. V was cut by 3 bases and J by 1 base, with 10 bases left in between. CDR3 amino acids: CAWSRDSSNQPQHF. As DNA, the CDR3 is TGTGCCTGGAGCAGAGACAGCAGCAATCAGCCCCAGCATTTT.

The chain uses TRBV6-5 and TRBJ2-5, with TRBD2 as a possible D gene (5 bases). CDR3 length: 16 residues. Germline V gene lookup returns CDR1 MNHEY and CDR2 SVGAGI. V was pared by 0 bases and J by 5 bases, with 16 bases between. The CDR3 is CASSYSGASRGETQYF. The CDR3 DNA follows: TGTGCCAGCAGTTACTCGGGAGCGTCTCGGGGTGAGACCCAGTACTTC.

The chain links TRBV5-4 to TRBJ2-1; 8 bases agree with TRBD2. This CDR3 is built from 15 residues. Germline CDR1 reads SGHNT; CDR2 reads YYREEE (reference sequence). V shed 2 bases and J 2 bases; nucleotides not matched to a gene: 3. The CDR3 DNA reads as TGTGCCAGCAGCTTAGCGGGGGACCCCTACAATGAGCAGTTCTTC. It translates to CASSLAGDPYNEQFF.

The chain carries TRBV27 and TRBJ2-1; the D gene is possibly TRBD2 (6 bases). This CDR3 spans 14 amino acids. Germline V lookup: CDR1 MNHEY, CDR2 SMNVEV (reference sequence). Trimming removed 7 bases at V and 5 bases at J, with 15 bases between. Here the CDR3 DNA reads TGTGCCAGCATGCGGGGTTGGGGTCACAATGAGCAGTTCTTC. Residues: CASMRGWGHNEQFF.

The chain combines TRBV7-6 with TRBJ1-4; 7 nucleotides line up with TRBD1. Germline V lookup: CDR1 SGHVS, CDR2 FNYEAQ. The CDR3 runs 15 residues. J gave up 7 bases and V 0 bases, and 5 bases lay outside the gene matches. CDR3 nucleotide sequence: TGTGCCAGCAGCTTAGCAGGGGGCGTTCGTGAAAAACTGTTTTTT. As protein: CASSLAGGVREKLFF.

The CDR3 DNA reads TGTGCCAGTAGTACACAGGCCCGCACAGATACGCAGTATTTT. This gives the protein CASSTQARTDTQYF. The gene calls are TRBV19 and TRBJ2-3; D perhaps matches TRBD1 (5 bases). CDR1 and CDR2 from the germline V gene are LNHDA and SQIVND (reference sequence). V lost 4 bases, J lost 1 base, and 9 bases lay in between. The CDR3 is 14 residues long.

This clone was picked up one time. The gene calls are TRBV7-9 and TRBJ2-5; D not resolved. The germline V and J ends were trimmed by 1 base and 7 bases, with 13 bases remaining between them. The V gene's germline CDR1 is SEHNR and CDR2 FQNEAQ (reference sequence). The CDR3 extends over 14 amino acids. The CDR3 DNA is TGTGCCAGCAGCTTAGATCTCGTCTGGGCGACCCAGTACTTC. It translates to CASSLDLVWATQYF.

This sequence joins TRBV4-3 and TRBJ2-7, with 9 nucleotides matching TRBD1. The CDR3 runs to 14 residues. Germline trimming cut 1 base from V and 6 bases from J; bases unmatched to any gene: 4. CDR1 is LGHNA and CDR2 is YSLEER in the germline V gene. The CDR3 sequence: CASSQGDRVGEQYF. In nucleotides, the CDR3 is TGCGCCAGCAGCCAAGGGGACAGGGTTGGCGAGCAGTACTTC.

This rearrangement joins TRBV19 to TRBJ1-4, with D maybe TRBD1 (5 bases). The germline V gene has CDR1 LNHDA and CDR2 SQIVND (reference sequence). The CDR3 sequence is 13 residues long. V shed 5 bases and J shed 8 bases, with 12 bases lying between them. The CDR3 protein is CASSLRGGEKLFF. CDR3 nucleotides: TGTGCCAGTAGTCTAAGGGGTGGCGAAAAACTGTTTTTT. Based on the CDR3 plus reference TRBV19 and TRBJ1-4, the full variable domain is DGGITQSPKYLFRKEGQNVTLSCEQNLNHDAMYWYRQDPGQGLRLIYYSQIVNDFQKGDIAEGYSVSREKKESFPLTVTSAQKNPTAFYLCASSLRGGEKLFFGSGTQLSVL.

The V and J genes are TRBV6-2 or TRBV6-3 and TRBJ2-2; TRBD1 might be the D (6 bases). The CDR3 extends over 15 amino acids. Trimming cost V 6 bases and J 1 base, with 12 bases left between them. CDR1 and CDR2 from the germline V gene are MNHEY and SVGEGT. DNA of the CDR3: TGTGCCAGCAGCCCAGACAGGCTGAACACCGGGGAGCTGTTTTTT. Residues: CASSPDRLNTGELFF.

The chain uses TRBV7-3 and TRBJ2-1, with a possible D match to TRBD2 (5 bases). The germline V gene encodes CDR1 SGHTA and CDR2 FQGTGA. V lost 4 bases and J lost 7, with 11 bases in between. This CDR3 spans 13 amino acids. The CDR3, as DNA: TGTGCCAGCAGCTCGGCCCGGGGAAATGAGCAGTTCTTC. The encoded protein is CASSSARGNEQFF.

This clone was found once. The chain links TRBV15 to TRBJ1-4; a weak D match, TRBD1 (5 bases). The germline V and J ends were trimmed by 3 bases and 8 bases, with 10 bases remaining between them. Germline V gives CDR1 LNHNV, CDR2 YYDKDF (reference sequence). The CDR3 is made up of 13 amino acids. CDR3 coding DNA: TGTGCCACCAGCAGGGACACAGTGGAAAAACTGTTTTTT. Amino acid sequence: CATSRDTVEKLFF. Combining the CDR3 with reference TRBV15 and TRBJ1-4 gives the whole variable domain DAMVIQNPRYQVTQFGKPVTLSCSQTLNHNVMYWYQQKSSQAPKLLFHYYDKDFNNEADTPDNFQSRRPNTSFCFLDIRSPGLGDTAMYLCATSRDTVEKLFFGSGTQLSVL.

The rearrangement uses TRBV11-2 and TRBJ1-1; D possibly corresponds to TRBD1 (5 bases). Germline V gene sequence: CDR1 SGHAT, CDR2 FQNNGV. V was trimmed by 4 bases and J by 8 bases, leaving 11 bases between them. The CDR3 totals 12 residues. CDR3 nucleotide sequence: TGTGCCAGCAGCTCTGGGGGGGAGGAAGCTTTCTTT. This codes for CASSSGGEEAFF. The whole variable domain, filled in from reference TRBV11-2 and TRBJ1-1, reads EAGVAQSPRYKIIEKRQSVAFWCNPISGHATLYWYQQILGQGPKLLIQFQNNGVVDDSQLPKDRFSAERLKGVDSTLKIQPAKLEDSAVYLCASSSGGEEAFFGQGTRLTVV.

The genes are TRBV7-3 and TRBJ1-1; D uncertain. Trimming pared 4 bases from V and 1 base from J, leaving 7 bases between. The CDR3 is 13 amino acids. CDR1 and CDR2 from the germline V gene are SGHTA and FQGTGA. The CDR3 here is CASSWRPNTEAFF. Written as DNA, the CDR3 is TGTGCCAGCAGCTGGAGGCCGAACACTGAAGCTTTCTTT.

V is TRBV5-4 and J is TRBJ2-6; 9 bases are a match to TRBD1. Germline V lookup: CDR1 SGHNT, CDR2 YYREEE (reference sequence). The CDR3 is made up of 16 amino acids. V trimming: 0 bases; J trimming: 2 bases; junction bases outside the gene matches: 0. The CDR3, as DNA: TGTGCCAGCAGCTTGGGACAGGGGGCTGGGGCCAACGTCCTGACTTTC. Residues: CASSLGQGAGANVLTF.

The V call is TRBV5-1, the J call TRBJ2-1, with TRBD2 as a possible D gene (6 bases). The V end lost 4 bases, the J end lost 10 bases, and 12 bases lay between the germline ends. Germline CDR1 SGHRS, CDR2 YFSETQ. The CDR3 spans 12 residues. For the CDR3, the DNA is TGCGCCAGCAGCGTAGGGACTGGCGAGCAGTTCTTC. This encodes CASSVGTGEQFF.

This rearrangement joins TRBV7-8 to TRBJ1-6, with D possibly matching TRBD1 (5 bases). Trimming removed 5 bases at V and 8 bases at J, with 19 bases between. Per the germline V gene, CDR1 is SGHVS and CDR2 is FQNEAQ. The CDR3 sequence is 16 residues long. This CDR3 reads CASSNILTGGDSPLHF. The CDR3 region has the DNA TGTGCCAGCAGCAACATTCTGACGGGGGGGGATTCACCCCTCCACTTT.

The V gene is TRBV5-1, the J gene TRBJ1-2; TRBD1 matches 7 bases. The germline CDR1 and CDR2 sequences are SGHRS and YFSETQ. There are 15 residues in the CDR3. The J segment lost 3 bases and the V segment lost 4 bases, leaving 9 bases of the junction unmatched. The CDR3 protein is CASSPVGQGDYGYTF. The CDR3 coding sequence is TGCGCCAGCAGCCCGGTAGGGCAGGGGGACTATGGCTACACCTTC.

This clone has just one count. V gene TRBV13 combines with J gene TRBJ1-2; 7 bases are shared with TRBD1. The J segment lost 7 bases and the V segment lost 1 base, leaving 3 bases of the junction unmatched. Per the germline V gene, CDR1 is PRHDT and CDR2 is FYEKMQ (reference sequence). The CDR3 is made up of 13 amino acids. The CDR3 nucleotides read TGTGCCAGCAGCTTAGTACAGGGGAGTGGCTACACCTTC. Its translation is CASSLVQGSGYTF. Full variable domain (remainder filled in from reference TRBV13 and TRBJ1-2): AAGVIQSPRHLIKEKRETATLKCYPIPRHDTVYWYQQGPGQDPQFLISFYEKMQSDKGSIPDRFSAQQFSDYHSELNMSSLELGDSALYFCASSLVQGSGYTFGSGTRLTVV.

This chain uses TRBV27 with TRBJ1-3; TRBD1 is a possible D gene (6 bases). The CDR3 has 16 residues. Trimming stripped 5 bases from V and 0 bases from J, with 14 bases between. Germline V gene sequence: CDR1 MNHEY, CDR2 SMNVEV (reference sequence). CDR3: CASSPTTGRSGNTIYF. The DNA for the CDR3 is TGTGCCAGCAGTCCGACGACAGGCCGCTCTGGAAACACCATATATTTT.

The genes are TRBV28 and TRBJ2-5; 10 nucleotides match TRBD1. The CDR3 extends over 16 amino acids. V shed 3 bases, J shed 4 bases, and the junction held 8 bases outside the gene matches. From germline, CDR1 is MDHEN and CDR2 SYDVKM. CDR3 residues: CASSFPRTGGRETQYF. The CDR3 DNA reads as TGTGCCAGCAGTTTCCCCCGGACAGGGGGGCGAGAGACCCAGTACTTC. Supplemented by reference TRBV28 and TRBJ2-5, the full variable domain reads DVKVTQSSRYLVKRTGEKVFLECVQDMDHENMFWYRQDPGLGLRLIYFSYDVKMKEKGDIPEGYSVSREKKERFSLILESASTNQTSMYLCASSFPRTGGRETQYFGPGTRLLVL.

This clone has only one observation. V usage is TRBV6-5 and J usage is TRBJ2-3; D gene unclear. The CDR3 contains 14 residues. Germline assignment: CDR1 MNHEY and CDR2 SVGAGI. Trimming stripped 0 bases from V and 2 bases from J, with 6 bases between. In DNA form, the CDR3 reads TGTGCCAGCAGTTACTCTTCCCTCACAGATACGCAGTATTTT. It encodes CASSYSSLTDTQYF.